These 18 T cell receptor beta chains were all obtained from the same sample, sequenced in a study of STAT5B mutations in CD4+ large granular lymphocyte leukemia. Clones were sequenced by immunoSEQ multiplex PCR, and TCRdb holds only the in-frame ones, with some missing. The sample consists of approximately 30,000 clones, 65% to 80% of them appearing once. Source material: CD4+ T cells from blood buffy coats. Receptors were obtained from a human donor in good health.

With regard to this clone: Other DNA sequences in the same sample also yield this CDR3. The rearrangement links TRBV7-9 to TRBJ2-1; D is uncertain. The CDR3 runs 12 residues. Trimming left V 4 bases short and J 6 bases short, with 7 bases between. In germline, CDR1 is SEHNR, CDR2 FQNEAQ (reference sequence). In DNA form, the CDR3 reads TGTGCCAGCAGCTCCACGGGCAATGAGCAGTTCTTC. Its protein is CASSSTGNEQFF.

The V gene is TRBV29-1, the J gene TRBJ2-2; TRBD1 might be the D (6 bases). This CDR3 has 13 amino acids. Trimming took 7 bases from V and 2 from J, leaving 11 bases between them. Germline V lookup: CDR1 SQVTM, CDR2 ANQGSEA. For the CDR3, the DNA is TGCAGCGCAAGGGACACCAACACCGGGGAGCTGTTTTTT. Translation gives CSARDTNTGELFF.

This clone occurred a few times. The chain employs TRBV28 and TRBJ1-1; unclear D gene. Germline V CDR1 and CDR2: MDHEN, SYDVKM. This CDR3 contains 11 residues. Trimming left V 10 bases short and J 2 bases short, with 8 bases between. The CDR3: CATNSNTEAFF. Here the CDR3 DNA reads TGTGCCACAAATTCCAACACTGAAGCTTTCTTT.

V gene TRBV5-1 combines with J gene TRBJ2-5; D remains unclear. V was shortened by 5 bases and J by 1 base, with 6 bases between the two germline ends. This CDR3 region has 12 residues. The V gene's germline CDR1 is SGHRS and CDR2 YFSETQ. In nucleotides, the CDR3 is TGCGCCAGCAGTCCGGCCCAAGAGACCCAGTACTTC. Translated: CASSPAQETQYF.

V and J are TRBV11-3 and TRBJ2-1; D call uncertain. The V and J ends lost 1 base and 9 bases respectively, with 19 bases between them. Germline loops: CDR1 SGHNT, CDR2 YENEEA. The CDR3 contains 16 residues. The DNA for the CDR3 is TGTGCCAGCAGCTTAGGGGGTGGGCCCCTGGGTGGTGAGCAGTTCTTC. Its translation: CASSLGGGPLGGEQFF.

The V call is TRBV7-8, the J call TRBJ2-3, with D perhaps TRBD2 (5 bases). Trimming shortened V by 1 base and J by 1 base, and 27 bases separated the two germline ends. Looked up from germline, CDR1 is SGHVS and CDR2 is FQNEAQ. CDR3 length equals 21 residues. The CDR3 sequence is CASSLVLSLRRGEVGTDTQYF. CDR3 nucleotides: TGTGCCAGCAGCTTAGTCCTTAGCCTCCGTCGGGGAGAGGTCGGCACAGATACGCAGTATTTT. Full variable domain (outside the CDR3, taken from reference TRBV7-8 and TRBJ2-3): GAGVSQSPRYKVAKRGQDVALRCDPISGHVSLFWYQQALGQGPEFLTYFQNEAQLDKSGLPSDRFFAERPEGSVSTLKIQRTQQEDSAVYLCASSLVLSLRRGEVGTDTQYFGPGTRLTVL.

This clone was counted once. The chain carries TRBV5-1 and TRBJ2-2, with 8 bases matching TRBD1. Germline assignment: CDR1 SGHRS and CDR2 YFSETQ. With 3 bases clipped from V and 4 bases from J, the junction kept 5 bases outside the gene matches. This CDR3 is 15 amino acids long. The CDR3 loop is CASSSRGQVTGELFF. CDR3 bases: TGCGCCAGCAGCTCCAGGGGGCAGGTCACCGGGGAGCTGTTTTTT.

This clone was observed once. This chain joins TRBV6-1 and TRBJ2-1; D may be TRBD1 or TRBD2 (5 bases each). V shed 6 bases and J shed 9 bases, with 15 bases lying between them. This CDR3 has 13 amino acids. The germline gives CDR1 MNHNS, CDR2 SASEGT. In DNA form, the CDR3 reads TGTGCCAGCAGGGGGACCCCTCCACGTGAGCAGTTCTTC. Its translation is CASRGTPPREQFF.

The chain's CDR3 is CAIRGQGDQPQHF. The DNA of the CDR3 is TGTGCCATCAGAGGACAGGGCGATCAGCCCCAGCATTTT. The J gene is TRBJ1-5, the V gene TRBV10-3; 8 positions agree with TRBD1. The CDR3 is 13 amino acids. V lost 6 bases to trimming and J lost 5 bases; unmatched junction nucleotides: 3. Germline V gene data show CDR1 as ENHRY and CDR2 as SYGVKD.

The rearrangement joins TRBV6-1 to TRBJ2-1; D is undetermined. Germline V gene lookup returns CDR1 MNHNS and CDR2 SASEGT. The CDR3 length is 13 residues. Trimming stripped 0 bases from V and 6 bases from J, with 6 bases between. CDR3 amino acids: CASSEAVVNEQFF. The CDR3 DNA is TGTGCCAGCAGTGAAGCCGTGGTCAATGAGCAGTTCTTC.

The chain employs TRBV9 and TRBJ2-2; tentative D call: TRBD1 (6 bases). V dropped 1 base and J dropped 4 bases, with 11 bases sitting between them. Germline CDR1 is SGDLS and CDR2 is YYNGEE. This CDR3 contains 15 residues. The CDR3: CASSVSGQTTGELFF. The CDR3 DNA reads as TGTGCCAGCAGCGTATCCGGACAGACCACCGGGGAGCTGTTTTTT.

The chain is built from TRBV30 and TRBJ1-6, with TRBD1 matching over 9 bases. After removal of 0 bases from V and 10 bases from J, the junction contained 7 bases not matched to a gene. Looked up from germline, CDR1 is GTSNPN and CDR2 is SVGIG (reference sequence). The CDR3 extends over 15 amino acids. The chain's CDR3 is CAWSVRTGVKSPLHF. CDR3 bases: TGTGCCTGGAGTGTACGGACAGGGGTTAAGTCACCCCTCCACTTT.

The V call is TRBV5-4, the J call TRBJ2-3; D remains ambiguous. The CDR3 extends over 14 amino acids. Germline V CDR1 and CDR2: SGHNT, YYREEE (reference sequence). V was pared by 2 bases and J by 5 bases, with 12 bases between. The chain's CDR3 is CASSFGGWGDTQYF. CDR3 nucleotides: TGTGCCAGCAGCTTTGGCGGCTGGGGAGATACGCAGTATTTT.

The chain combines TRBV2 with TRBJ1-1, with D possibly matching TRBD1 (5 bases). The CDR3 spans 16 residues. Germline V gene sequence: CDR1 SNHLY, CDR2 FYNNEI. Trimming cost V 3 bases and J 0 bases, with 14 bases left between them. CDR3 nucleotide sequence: TGTGCCAGCAGTGACTCCCCCCCGACAGTGAACACTGAAGCTTTCTTT. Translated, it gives CASSDSPPTVNTEAFF.

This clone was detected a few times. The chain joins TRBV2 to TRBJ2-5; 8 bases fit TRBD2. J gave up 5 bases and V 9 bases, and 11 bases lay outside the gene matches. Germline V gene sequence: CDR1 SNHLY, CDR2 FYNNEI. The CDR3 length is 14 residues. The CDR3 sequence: CASGKREGPETQYF. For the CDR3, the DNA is TGTGCCAGTGGGAAACGGGAGGGCCCGGAGACCCAGTACTTC.

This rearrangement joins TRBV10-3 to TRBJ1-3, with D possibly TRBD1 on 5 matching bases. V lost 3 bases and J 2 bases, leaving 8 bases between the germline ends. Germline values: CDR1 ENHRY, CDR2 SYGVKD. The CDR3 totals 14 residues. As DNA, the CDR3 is TGTGCCATCAGTGAATCAGGGCCTGGAAACACCATATATTTT. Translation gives CAISESGPGNTIYF.

In DNA, the CDR3 is TGTGCCACCAGCAGAGAAGTTGGACGGGGCACTGAAGCTTTCTTT. This translates into CATSREVGRGTEAFF. The chain combines TRBV15 with TRBJ1-1, with D uncertain. The V gene's germline CDR1 is LNHNV and CDR2 YYDKDF (reference sequence). This CDR3 comprises 15 residues. With 0 bases removed from V and 4 bases from J, the gap between germline ends came to 12 bases.

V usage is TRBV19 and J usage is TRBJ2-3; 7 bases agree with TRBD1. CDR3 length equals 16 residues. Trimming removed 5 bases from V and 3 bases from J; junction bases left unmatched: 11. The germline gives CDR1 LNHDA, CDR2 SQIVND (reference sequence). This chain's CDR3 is CASSLRGNRGTDTQYF. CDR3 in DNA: TGTGCCAGTAGTCTTCGTGGGAACAGGGGTACAGATACGCAGTATTTT.